The clone carrying this T cell receptor (beta chain) showed up just a few times. This entry belongs to a study of early T cells in non-severe SARS-CoV-2 infection. TCRdb processed the 5' RACE reads anew with MiXCR; each CDR3 protein has one entry. Among 33,000 or so distinct CDR3 sequences listed, 5.5% to 6.5% were seen once. Deletions cut 3 bases from V and 5 bases from J, with 7 bases between. The CDR3 is 13 amino acids. This rearrangement joins TRBV12-3 or TRBV12-4 to TRBJ2-2; TRBD2 is a possible D gene (6 bases). Sequencing input: whole blood. This TCR came from an adult who was a healthcare worker with PCR-confirmed SARS-CoV-2 infection or an uninfected control (not recorded which). Here the CDR3 reads CASSFGGTGELFF. In nucleotides, the CDR3 is TGTGCCAGCAGTTTCGGGGGTACCGGGGAGCTGTTTTTT.